This T cell receptor beta chain was found in a study of CD8+ T cells in alopecia areata. This clone was observed a few times. Antigen specificity is unknown. Overall study findings and caveats: Higher clonality and more expanded CD8+ clones appeared in lesional than normal scalp.

Following RNA extraction, reverse transcription yielded cDNA that acted as the sequencing template. TCRdb's copy holds only in-frame clones and misses some; the assay was immunoSEQ multiplex PCR. The sample has around 250,000 clones; 67% are singletons. Peripheral blood and lesional scalp punch biopsies were taken from alopecia areata patients. The TCR sequence derives from a human donor with alopecia areata. The specimen was CD4+ T cells sorted from blood, collected at week 0.

In DNA, the CDR3 is TGCGCCAGCAGCTTGGCCGGGCAGGCGAGAGCTTTCTTT. Translating it yields CASSLAGQARAFF. J is TRBJ1-1 and V is TRBV5-1; D gene ambiguous. This CDR3 has 13 amino acids. CDR1 is SGHRS, CDR2 YFSETQ, per germline. V shed 0 bases and J shed 10 bases, with 13 bases lying between them.